A selection of T cell receptor beta chains follows, all from one sample in a study of cytomegalovirus exposure and HLA in healthy donors. Profiled with immunoSEQ multiplex PCR; TCRdb holds only in-frame clones, not every one. The sample yields about 110,000 clones, about four fifths seen once. Sequencing was done on a sample of PBMCs. These receptor sequences come from a woman under 30 in good health and CMV-seropositive. Each CDR3 is given with its conserved first and last residue. A D gene is named only where the DNA matches it firmly. Some rows have no size entry. The others give once, few or many, or a class for an expanded clone.

clone_size d_call j_call v_call cdr3_nt cdr3_aa
. TRBD1 TRBJ1-3 TRBV11-3 TGTGCCAGCACACCCGGGACAGCCTCTGGAAACACCATATATTTT CASTPGTASGNTIYF
. . TRBJ2-2 TRBV6-5 TGTGCCAGCAGCTACCCGGAGCGGGCCGGGGAGCTGTTTTTT CASSYPERAGELFF
. . TRBJ1-1 TRBV28 TGTGCCAGCAGTTTAATCCTCTTTACGGGCAGGGGACGAGGAACTGAAGCTTTCTTT CASSLILFTGRGRGTEAFF
. . TRBJ2-7 TRBV5-6 TGTGCCAGCAGCGAGGAAGGGGTCTACGAGCAGTACTTC CASSEEGVYEQYF
once . TRBJ1-1 TRBV5-1 TGCGCCAGCAGCTTATGGACAGAGAACACTGAAGCTTTCTTT CASSLWTENTEAFF
. . TRBJ2-7 TRBV11-2 TGTGCCAGCAGCCCGACCCGGGATGGGGAGCAGTACTTC CASSPTRDGEQYF
. TRBD2 TRBJ2-7 TRBV15 TGTGCCACCAGTAGAGGGACTAGCGGCTCCTACGAGCAGTACTTC CATSRGTSGSYEQYF
. TRBD2 TRBJ2-1 TRBV12-5 TGTGCTAGTGGTTCCAGCGGGAGTAGGGATGAGCAGTTCTTC CASGSSGSRDEQFF
. TRBD2 TRBJ2-3 TRBV11-3 TGTGCCAGCAGCTTAGGCGGGAGTACGGATACGCAGTATTTT CASSLGGSTDTQYF
once TRBD2 TRBJ2-1 TRBV14 TGTGCCAGCAGCCAAGGCGGACTAGCGGGAGGCCAGTTCTTC CASSQGGLAGGQFF
. . TRBJ2-1 TRBV5-8 TGTGCCAGCAGCTACGGGGTTGCCTACAATGAGCAGTTCTTC CASSYGVAYNEQFF
. . TRBJ1-2 TRBV20-1 TGCAGTGCTAGATATCTGGAGGGCTACACCTTC CSARYLEGYTF
. . TRBJ2-5 TRBV7-8 TGTGCCAGCATCAGGGCCTTCTCAAAAGAGACCCAGTACTTC CASIRAFSKETQYF
. TRBD1 TRBJ1-3 TRBV30 TGTGCCTGGAGTAAGGGGGCCAGAGACTCTGGAAACACCATATATTTT CAWSKGARDSGNTIYF
. TRBD1 TRBJ1-5 TRBV4-1 TGCGCCAGCAGCCAAGTAGCAGGGGGCGATCAGCCCCAGCATTTT CASSQVAGGDQPQHF
. TRBD1 TRBJ2-7 TRBV9 TGTGCCAGCGGGCGGGGACAGGGCTACGAGCAGTACTTC CASGRGQGYEQYF
. . TRBJ2-5 TRBV5-1 TGCGCCAGCAGCTTGGGAACCGGGGGAGAGACCCAGTACTTC CASSLGTGGETQYF
. . TRBJ2-7 TRBV27 TGTGCCAGCAATCACGGACTGGCCGGAGACTACGAGCAGTACTTC CASNHGLAGDYEQYF
. TRBD1 TRBJ2-4 TRBV30 TGTGCCTGGAGCGCGGGACAGGGCAACATTCAGTACTTC CAWSAGQGNIQYF
. TRBD2 TRBJ2-5 TRBV5-1 TGCGCCAGCAGCTGGGGTAGCGGGATAACCGGGGAGACCCAGTACTTC CASSWGSGITGETQYF
. TRBD1 TRBJ2-2 TRBV2 TGTGCCAGCAGTGAAAGGAGTGGGACAGTGAACACCGGGGAGCTGTTTTTT CASSERSGTVNTGELFF
. . TRBJ2-7 TRBV18 TGTGCCAGCTCACGTTTAGTAGGGGATGCCTACGAGCAGTACTTC CASSRLVGDAYEQYF
. . TRBJ2-6 TRBV4-1 TGCGCCAGCAGCCAAGATCATCGGGCTGGGGCCAACGTCCTGACTTTC CASSQDHRAGANVLTF
few TRBD1 TRBJ1-1 TRBV27 TGTGCCAGCAGCCGCCGGGGACAGGGATTCGGGGGAGCTTTCTTT CASSRRGQGFGGAFF
. TRBD1 TRBJ1-4 TRBV6-5 TGTGCCAGCAGTTCGAATCCGGGACAGGGTAGTGAAAAACTGTTTTTT CASSSNPGQGSEKLFF
. . TRBJ1-4 TRBV2 TGTGCCAGCAGTGAAACGGTGACAGCCGAAAAACTGTTTTTT CASSETVTAEKLFF
. TRBD1 TRBJ2-7 TRBV13 TGTGCCAGCAGAGATACCGGGACAGGGATTTACGAGCAGTACTTC CASRDTGTGIYEQYF
. TRBD2 TRBJ2-1 TRBV9 TGTGCCAGCAGCGCTAGCGGGATTGAGCAGTTCTTC CASSASGIEQFF
once . TRBJ2-3 TRBV6-1 TGTGCCAGCAGAGACCTTGGGACTTCAGATACGCAGTATTTT CASRDLGTSDTQYF
few TRBD1 TRBJ2-7 TRBV10-3 TGTGCCATCAGTCCCCAGGGGACAGCTTCGTACGAGCAGTACTTC CAISPQGTASYEQYF
. . TRBJ1-3 TRBV6-1 TGTGCCAGCGGGGGGGCTGGTGGAAACACCATATATTTT CASGGAGGNTIYF
. . TRBJ1-2 TRBV11-2 TGTGCCAGCAGCCGGGACAATACTAACTATGGCTACACCTTC CASSRDNTNYGYTF
few . TRBJ1-1 TRBV28 TGTGCCAGCAGTTCCCTGCGTAGGAACACTGAAGCTTTCTTT CASSSLRRNTEAFF
. TRBD2 TRBJ2-1 TRBV7-3 TGTGCCAGCAGCCCGGCGGGGCTAGCGGGAAAAGGTGAGCAGTTCTTC CASSPAGLAGKGEQFF
. . TRBJ2-1 TRBV14 TGTGCCAGCAGCCGAGCCTATTTTGAGCAGTTCTTC CASSRAYFEQFF
few . TRBJ1-1 TRBV2 TGTGCCAGCCTTTGGGGGGGGACTGAAGCTTTCTTT CASLWGGTEAFF
. . TRBJ1-2 TRBV6-5 TGTGCCAGCAGCGAAGAACCAGGGTTTCGTGGCTACACCTTC CASSEEPGFRGYTF
. TRBD1 TRBJ2-1 TRBV2 TGTGCCAGCAACCAAGACAGGGCATCCTACAATGAGCAGTTCTTC CASNQDRASYNEQFF
. TRBD2 TRBJ2-3 TRBV28 TGTGCCTCTCGGACTAGCGGGAAGGGGTCAGATACGCAGTATTTT CASRTSGKGSDTQYF
few TRBD1 TRBJ1-2 TRBV2 TGTGCCAGCACCCCGGACAGGGTTGCTTATGGCTACGCCTTC CASTPDRVAYGYAF
. TRBD2 TRBJ2-1 TRBV9 TGTGCCAGCAGCTTTAGCGGGAGGGTCCGCAATGAGCAGTTCTTC CASSFSGRVRNEQFF
. TRBD1 TRBJ2-7 TRBV2 TGTGCCAGCAGTGCAAGGACAGGTTTGTTGTACGAGCAGTACTTC CASSARTGLLYEQYF
once . TRBJ2-3 TRBV6-1 TGTGCCGGCAGCGACAGCGCGCCCACAGATACGCAGTATTTT CAGSDSAPTDTQYF
. TRBD2 TRBJ2-3 TRBV30 TGTGCCTGGAGTGAGGGCGGGAGTTCGGCAGATACGCAGTATTTT CAWSEGGSSADTQYF
. TRBD1 TRBJ1-5 TRBV19 TGTGCCAGTAGTACTCCAATGACAGGGCGGCGACAGCCCCAGCATTTT CASSTPMTGRRQPQHF
. TRBD1 TRBJ1-1 TRBV2 TGTGCCAGCATAATAGCAGGGGGGTGGACATCCTTCAAGGGCTCTGAAGCTTTCTTT CASIIAGGWTSFKGSEAFF
. . TRBJ2-5 TRBV19 TGTGCCAGTAGTATCCGAGGGTACCAAGAGACCCAGTACTTC CASSIRGYQETQYF
. TRBD2 TRBJ2-3 TRBV7-2 TGTGCCAGCAGCTGGGGACGGGGACTAGTCCATACGCAGTATTTT CASSWGRGLVHTQYF
. . TRBJ2-3 TRBV4-2 TGTGCCAGCAGCCAAGAGGGTGCTAGTCCAAGCACAGATACGCAGTATTTT CASSQEGASPSTDTQYF